The 10 T cell receptor beta chains below come from one sample, sequenced in a study of blood T cell repertoires in COVID-19 (dated by TCRdb to about 2020). Libraries were prepared through the immunoSEQ multiplex PCR assay. TCRdb carries this immuneACCESS record with in-frame sequences only. Its versions omit some clonotypes, under half of them owing to an unresolved V gene in the studies checked, with the rest unexplained. Recorded for this sample are some 34,000 clones; around 85% of them occurred a single time. The ten top clones hold roughly 7% of the sample. The sample consisted of peripheral blood. The source is a human donor in a cohort sampled during active COVID-19.

V and J are TRBV5-4 and TRBJ2-7, with TRBD2 matching 7 bases. Germline CDR1 reads SGHNT; CDR2 reads YYREEE (reference sequence). V trimming: 3 bases; J trimming: 0 bases; junction bases outside the gene matches: 9. The CDR3 has 16 amino acids. CDR3 nucleotides: TGTGCCAGCAGCTCAAGTCACCTAGCGGTCTCCTACGAGCAGTACTTC. It encodes CASSSSHLAVSYEQYF.

The CDR3 loop is CAIKQAYEQYF. The CDR3 DNA is TGTGCCATCAAACAGGCCTACGAGCAGTACTTC. The chain recombines TRBV10-3 with TRBJ2-7, with a tentative D call TRBD1 (5 bases). The CDR3 consists of 11 residues. Germline CDR1 and CDR2: ENHRY and SYGVKD. Trimming removed 7 bases from V and 2 bases from J, with 6 bases in between.

This chain joins TRBV2 and TRBJ2-1, with 10 bases identical to TRBD2. This CDR3 contains 15 residues. Trimming removed 2 bases from V and 12 bases from J; junction bases left unmatched: 10. Germline CDR1 reads SNHLY; CDR2 reads FYNNEI. The CDR3 here is CASSEQGGLAALQFF. In DNA form, the CDR3 reads TGTGCCAGCAGTGAACAGGGCGGACTAGCGGCTCTGCAGTTCTTC.

This rearrangement joins TRBV2 to TRBJ2-7, with D maybe TRBD2 (5 bases). Germline loops: CDR1 SNHLY, CDR2 FYNNEI. The V gene lost 2 bases and the J gene lost 3 bases, with 11 bases spanning the gap. The CDR3 is made up of 14 amino acids. This chain's CDR3 is CASSEIGEFYEQYF. CDR3 coding DNA: TGTGCCAGCAGTGAAATCGGGGAATTCTACGAGCAGTACTTC.

This clone was counted only a few times. The gene calls are TRBV2 and TRBJ2-3; D may be TRBD2 (5 bases). The CDR3 length is 13 residues. Trimming pared 4 bases from V and 2 bases from J, leaving 7 bases between. Per the germline V gene, CDR1 is SNHLY and CDR2 is FYNNEI. CDR3 protein: CASSGEHTDTQYF. The CDR3 coding sequence is TGTGCCAGCAGTGGGGAGCACACAGATACGCAGTATTTT.

V and J are TRBV27 and TRBJ2-2; 7 bases map to TRBD1. The V gene's germline CDR1 is MNHEY and CDR2 SMNVEV (reference sequence). V trimming: 5 bases; J trimming: 0 bases; junction bases outside the gene matches: 3. The CDR3 runs to 15 residues. For the CDR3, the DNA is TGTGCCAGCAGTCTAGGACAGGCGAACACCGGGGAGCTGTTTTTT. It translates to CASSLGQANTGELFF.

This rearrangement joins TRBV5-1 to TRBJ2-3; unclear D gene. The CDR3 runs to 15 residues. The germline V gene has CDR1 SGHRS and CDR2 YFSETQ. The V end was cut by 0 bases, the J end by 2 bases, with 10 bases between. This CDR3 reads CASSLATETTDTQYF. In nucleotides, the CDR3 is TGCGCCAGCAGCTTGGCCACAGAAACCACAGATACGCAGTATTTT. The whole variable domain, filled in from reference TRBV5-1 and TRBJ2-3, reads KAGVTQTPRYLIKTRGQQVTLSCSPISGHRSVSWYQQTPGQGLQFLFEYFSETQRNKGNFPGRFSGRQFSNSRSEMNVSTLELGDSALYLCASSLATETTDTQYFGPGTRLTVL.

The chain links TRBV27 to TRBJ2-3, with D maybe TRBD2 (6 bases). In germline, CDR1 is MNHEY, CDR2 SMNVEV (reference sequence). V was shortened by 0 bases and J by 3 bases, with 13 bases between the two germline ends. This CDR3 has 16 amino acids. CDR3 in amino acids: CASSLSGGGETDTQYF. Here the CDR3 DNA reads TGTGCCAGCAGTTTATCGGGAGGCGGAGAAACAGATACGCAGTATTTT.

The chain carries TRBV7-9 and TRBJ2-1; TRBD2 aligns across 11 bases. The CDR3 sequence is 16 residues long. Germline V lookup: CDR1 SEHNR, CDR2 FQNEAQ (reference sequence). V was clipped by 5 bases and J by 7 bases; unmatched bases: 10. CDR3 DNA: TGTGCCAGCAGCGAAATTAGCGGGAGGGCCAGGAATGAGCAGTTCTTC. It translates to CASSEISGRARNEQFF.

The V call is TRBV6-5, the J call TRBJ2-1; D is unclear. Trimming shortened V by 4 bases and J by 0 bases, and 7 bases separated the two germline ends. The CDR3 has 14 residues. Looked up from germline, CDR1 is MNHEY and CDR2 is SVGAGI. CDR3 nucleotide sequence: TGTGCCAGCAGTTTGGAGAGCTCCTACAATGAGCAGTTCTTC. Protein: CASSLESSYNEQFF.